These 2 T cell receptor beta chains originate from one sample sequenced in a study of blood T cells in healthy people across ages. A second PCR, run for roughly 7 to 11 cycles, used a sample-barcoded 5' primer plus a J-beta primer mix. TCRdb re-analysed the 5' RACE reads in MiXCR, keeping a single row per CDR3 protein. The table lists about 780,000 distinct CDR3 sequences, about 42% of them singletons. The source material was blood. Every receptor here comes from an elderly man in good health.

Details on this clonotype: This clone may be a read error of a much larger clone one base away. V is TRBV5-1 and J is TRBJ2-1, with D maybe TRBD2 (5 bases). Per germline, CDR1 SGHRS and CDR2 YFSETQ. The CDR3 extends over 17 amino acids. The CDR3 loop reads CTSSLAGGPEFYNEQFF. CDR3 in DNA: TGCACCAGCAGCTTGGCCGGCGGGCCAGAGTTCTACAATGAGCAGTTCTTC. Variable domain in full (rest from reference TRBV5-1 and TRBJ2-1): KAGVTQTPRYLIKTRGQQVTLSCSPISGHRSVSWYQQTPGQGLQFLFEYFSETQRNKGNFPGRFSGRQFSNSRSEMNVSTLELGDSALYLCTSSLAGGPEFYNEQFFGPGTRLTVL.

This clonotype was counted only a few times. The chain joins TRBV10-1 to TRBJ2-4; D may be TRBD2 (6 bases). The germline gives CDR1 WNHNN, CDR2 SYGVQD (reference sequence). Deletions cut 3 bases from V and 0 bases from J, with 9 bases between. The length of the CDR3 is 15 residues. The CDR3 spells CASSEGGLAKNIQYF. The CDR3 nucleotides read TGCGCCAGCAGTGAAGGAGGGCTAGCCAAAAACATTCAGTACTTC.